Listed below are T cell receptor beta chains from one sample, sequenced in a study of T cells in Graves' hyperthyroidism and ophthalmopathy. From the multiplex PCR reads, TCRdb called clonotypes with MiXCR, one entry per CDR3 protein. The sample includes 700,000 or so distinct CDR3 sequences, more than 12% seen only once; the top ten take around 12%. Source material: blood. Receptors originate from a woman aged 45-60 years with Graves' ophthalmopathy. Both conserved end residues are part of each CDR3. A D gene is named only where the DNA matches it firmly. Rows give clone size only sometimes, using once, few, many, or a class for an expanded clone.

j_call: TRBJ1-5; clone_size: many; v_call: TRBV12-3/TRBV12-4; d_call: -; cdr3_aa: CASSPTGGRRPQHF; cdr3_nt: TGTGCCAGCAGCCCGACGGGGGGCCGGCGGCCCCAGCATTTT
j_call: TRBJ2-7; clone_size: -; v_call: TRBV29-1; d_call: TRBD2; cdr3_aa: CSAIAGDHVQQYF; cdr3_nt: TGCAGCGCTATAGCGGGAGATCATGTCCAGCAGTACTTC
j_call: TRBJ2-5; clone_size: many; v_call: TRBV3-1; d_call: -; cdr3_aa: CASSQVRGETQYF; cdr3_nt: TGTGCCAGCAGCCAAGTAAGAGGGGAGACCCAGTACTTC
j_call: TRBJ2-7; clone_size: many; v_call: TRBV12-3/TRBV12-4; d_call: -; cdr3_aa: CASSPGGGEQYF; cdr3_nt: TGTGCCAGCAGCCCAGGGGGAGGCGAGCAGTACTTC
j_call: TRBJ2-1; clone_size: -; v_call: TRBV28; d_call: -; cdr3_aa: CASSLPTSSYNEQFF; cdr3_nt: TGTGCCAGCAGTTTACCGACGAGCTCCTACAATGAGCAGTTCTTC
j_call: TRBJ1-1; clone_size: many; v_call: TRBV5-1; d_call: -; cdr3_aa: CASSLGGENTEAFF; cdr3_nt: TGCGCCAGCAGCTTGGGCGGTGAGAACACTGAAGCTTTCTTT
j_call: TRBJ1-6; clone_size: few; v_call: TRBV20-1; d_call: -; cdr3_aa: CSARDLRNSPLHF; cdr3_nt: TGCAGTGCTAGGGACCTGCGAAATTCACCCCTCCACTTT
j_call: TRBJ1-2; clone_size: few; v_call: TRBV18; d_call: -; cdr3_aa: CASSPTGLDGYTF; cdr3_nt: TGTGCCAGCTCACCCACAGGGCTGGATGGCTACACCTTC
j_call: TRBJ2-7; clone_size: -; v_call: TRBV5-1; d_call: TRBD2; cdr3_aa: CASSRGTTLDYEQYF; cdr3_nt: TGCGCCAGCAGCCGAGGGACTACCCTCGACTACGAGCAGTACTTC
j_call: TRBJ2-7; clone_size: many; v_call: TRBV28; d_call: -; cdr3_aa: CASSSGGLLYYEQYF; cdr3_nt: TGTGCCAGCAGTTCGGGCGGGCTACTTTACTACGAGCAGTACTTC
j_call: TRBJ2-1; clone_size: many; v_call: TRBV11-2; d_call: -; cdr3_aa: CASSPLGGLTYNEQFF; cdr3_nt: TGTGCCAGCAGCCCGCTCGGGGGGCTGACCTACAATGAGCAGTTCTTC
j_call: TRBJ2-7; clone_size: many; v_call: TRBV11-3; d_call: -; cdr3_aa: CASSLFFRVSSGEQYF; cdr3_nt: TGTGCCAGCAGCTTATTTTTCCGAGTTAGTTCCGGCGAGCAGTACTTC
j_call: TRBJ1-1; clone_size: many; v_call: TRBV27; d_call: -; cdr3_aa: CASSLGGPANTEAFF; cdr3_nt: TGTGCCAGCAGTTTGGGTGGTCCAGCGAACACTGAAGCTTTCTTT
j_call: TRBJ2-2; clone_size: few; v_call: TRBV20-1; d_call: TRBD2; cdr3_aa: CSARDLWGGGRTANTGELFF; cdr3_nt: TGCAGTGCTAGAGATCTCTGGGGGGGAGGAAGGACCGCGAACACCGGGGAGCTGTTTTTT
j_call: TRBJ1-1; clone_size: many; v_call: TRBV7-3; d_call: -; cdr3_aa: CASSLNSGGSDTEAFF; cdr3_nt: TGTGCCAGCAGCTTAAATTCAGGAGGGAGTGACACTGAAGCTTTCTTT
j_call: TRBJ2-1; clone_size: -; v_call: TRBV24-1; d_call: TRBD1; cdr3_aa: CATSDSGTGGHNEQFF; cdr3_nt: TGTGCCACCAGTGATTCCGGGACAGGGGGCCACAATGAGCAGTTCTTC
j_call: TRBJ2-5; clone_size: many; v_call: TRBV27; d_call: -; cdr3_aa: CASSLSGGIGKTQYF; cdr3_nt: TGTGCCAGCAGTTTATCTGGCGGGATAGGAAAGACCCAGTACTTC
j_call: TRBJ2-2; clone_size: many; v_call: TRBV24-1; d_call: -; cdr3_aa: CATSDDLNTGELFF; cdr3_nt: TGTGCCACCAGTGATGACTTAAACACCGGGGAGCTGTTTTTT
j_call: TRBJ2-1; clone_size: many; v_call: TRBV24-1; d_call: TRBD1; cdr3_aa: CATSDRRTGGIGNEQFF; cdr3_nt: TGTGCCACCAGTGATCGCAGGACAGGGGGCATAGGCAATGAGCAGTTCTTC
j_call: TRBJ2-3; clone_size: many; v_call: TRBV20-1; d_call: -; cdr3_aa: CSAIRSGDTQYF; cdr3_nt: TGCAGTGCTATCCGCTCCGGGGATACGCAGTATTTT
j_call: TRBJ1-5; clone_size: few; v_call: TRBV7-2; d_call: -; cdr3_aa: CASSLVGEVSNQSQHF; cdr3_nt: TGTGCCAGCAGCTTAGTTGGGGAAGTTAGCAATCAGTCCCAGCATTTT
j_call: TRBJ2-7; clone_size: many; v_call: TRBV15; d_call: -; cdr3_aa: CATSRAAAPHFSYEQYF; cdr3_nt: TGTGCCACCAGCAGAGCGGCGGCTCCCCACTTCTCCTACGAGCAGTACTTC
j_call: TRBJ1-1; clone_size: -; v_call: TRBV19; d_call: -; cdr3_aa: CASSIGDALFTEAFF; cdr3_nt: TGTGCCAGTAGTATAGGGGACGCCCTTTTCACTGAAGCTTTCTTT
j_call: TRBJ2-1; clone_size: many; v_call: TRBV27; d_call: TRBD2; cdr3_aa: CASSRTGTSGRGNYNEQFF; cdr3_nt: TGTGCCAGCAGTCGGACCGGGACTAGCGGGCGGGGGAACTACAATGAGCAGTTCTTC
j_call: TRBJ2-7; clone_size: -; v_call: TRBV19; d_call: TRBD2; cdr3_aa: CASSMGLAGSYEQYF; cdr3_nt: TGTGCCAGTAGCATGGGACTAGCGGGATCCTACGAGCAGTACTTC
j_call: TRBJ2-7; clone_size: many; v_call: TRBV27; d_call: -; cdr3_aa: CASSLSRDAYSYEQYF; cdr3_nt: TGTGCCAGCAGTTTATCCCGGGACGCCTACTCCTACGAGCAGTACTTC
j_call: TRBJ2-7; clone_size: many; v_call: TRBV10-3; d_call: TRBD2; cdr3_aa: CAISVRGRAGYEQYF; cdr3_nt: TGTGCCATCAGTGTTCGAGGGAGGGCCGGGTACGAGCAGTACTTC
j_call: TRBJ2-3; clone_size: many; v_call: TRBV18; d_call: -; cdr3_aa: CASSPRMAPTSTDTQYF; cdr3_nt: TGTGCCAGCTCACCACGGATGGCGCCAACTAGCACAGATACGCAGTATTTT
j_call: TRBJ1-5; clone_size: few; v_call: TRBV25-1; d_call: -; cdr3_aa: CASSVQGQPQHF; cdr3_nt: TGTGCCAGCAGTGTTCAGGGTCAGCCCCAGCATTTT
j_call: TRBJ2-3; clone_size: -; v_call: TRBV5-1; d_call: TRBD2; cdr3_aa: CASSLRLAESTDTQYF; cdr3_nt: TGCGCCAGCAGCTTGAGACTAGCGGAGAGCACAGATACGCAGTATTTT
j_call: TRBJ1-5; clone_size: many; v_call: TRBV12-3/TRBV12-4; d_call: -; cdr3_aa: CASRGPGRNQPQHF; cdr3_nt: TGTGCCAGCAGGGGTCCGGGCCGAAATCAGCCCCAGCATTTT
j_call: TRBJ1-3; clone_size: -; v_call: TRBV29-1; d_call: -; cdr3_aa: CSVGIGGNTIYF; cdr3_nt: TGCAGCGTTGGAATCGGTGGAAACACCATATATTTT
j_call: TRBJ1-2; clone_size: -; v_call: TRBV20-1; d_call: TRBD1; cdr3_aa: CSARGGGTGYGYTF; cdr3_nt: TGCAGTGCTAGAGGAGGGGGGACAGGATATGGCTACACCTTC
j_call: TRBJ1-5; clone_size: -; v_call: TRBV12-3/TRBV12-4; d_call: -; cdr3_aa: CASRRGPRGNQPQHF; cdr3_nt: TGTGCCAGCAGGAGGGGTCCAAGGGGCAATCAGCCCCAGCATTTT
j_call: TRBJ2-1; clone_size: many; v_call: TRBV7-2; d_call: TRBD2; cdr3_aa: CASSLRTSGSYEQFF; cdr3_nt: TGTGCCAGCAGCTTACGGACTAGCGGGAGCTATGAGCAGTTCTTC
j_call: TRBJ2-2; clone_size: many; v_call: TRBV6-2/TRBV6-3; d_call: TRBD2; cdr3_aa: CATRKGGWIGELFF; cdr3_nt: TGTGCCACCAGGAAGGGAGGGTGGATCGGGGAGCTGTTTTTT
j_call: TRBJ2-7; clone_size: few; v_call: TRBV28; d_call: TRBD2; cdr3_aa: CASSRMGLAEVSYEQYF; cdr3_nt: TGTGCCAGCAGTCGTATGGGACTAGCGGAAGTCTCCTACGAGCAGTACTTC
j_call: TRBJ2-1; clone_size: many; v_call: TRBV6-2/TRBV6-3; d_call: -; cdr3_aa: CASSHGRLVQNEQFF; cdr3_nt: TGTGCCAGCAGCCACGGGAGACTAGTACAGAATGAGCAGTTCTTC
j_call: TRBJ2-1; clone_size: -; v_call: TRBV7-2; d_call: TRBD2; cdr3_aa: CASSLVGTSGVYNEQFF; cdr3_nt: TGTGCCAGCAGCTTAGTCGGGACTAGCGGAGTTTACAATGAGCAGTTCTTC
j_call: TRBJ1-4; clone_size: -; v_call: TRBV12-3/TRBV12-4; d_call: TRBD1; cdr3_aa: CASTSDRGREKLFF; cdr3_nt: TGTGCCAGCACCTCGGACAGGGGGCGAGAAAAACTGTTTTTT
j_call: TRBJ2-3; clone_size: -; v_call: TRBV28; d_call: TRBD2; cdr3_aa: CASSSALAGGIPSTDTQYF; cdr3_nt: TGTGCCAGCAGTTCAGCACTAGCGGGAGGGATACCTAGCACAGATACGCAGTATTTT
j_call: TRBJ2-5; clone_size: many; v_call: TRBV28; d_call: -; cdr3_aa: CASRHVSPETQYF; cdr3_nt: TGTGCCAGCAGGCACGTATCTCCGGAGACCCAGTACTTC
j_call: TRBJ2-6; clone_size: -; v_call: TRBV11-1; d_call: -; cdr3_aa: CASSLSMSGANVLTF; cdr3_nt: TGTGCCAGCAGCTTATCTATGTCTGGGGCCAACGTCCTGACTTTC
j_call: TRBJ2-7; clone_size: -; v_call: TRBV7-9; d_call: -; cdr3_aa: CASSLGVGLTYEQYF; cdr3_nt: TGTGCCAGCAGCTTAGGGGTAGGGTTAACCTACGAGCAGTACTTC
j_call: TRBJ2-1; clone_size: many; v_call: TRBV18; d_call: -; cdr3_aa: CASSTTQVNEQFF; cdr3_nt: TGTGCCAGCTCCACTACACAGGTCAATGAGCAGTTCTTC
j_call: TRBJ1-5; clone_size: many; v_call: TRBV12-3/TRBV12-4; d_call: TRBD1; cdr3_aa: CASRLTGDHSNQPQHF; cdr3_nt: TGTGCCAGCAGACTGACAGGGGACCATAGCAATCAGCCCCAGCATTTT
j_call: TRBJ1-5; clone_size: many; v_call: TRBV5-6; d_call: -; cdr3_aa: CASSFGARDQPQHF; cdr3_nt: TGTGCCAGCAGCTTTGGGGCGCGGGATCAGCCCCAGCATTTT
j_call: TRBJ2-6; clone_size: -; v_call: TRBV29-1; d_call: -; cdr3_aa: CSVGGGSGANVLTF; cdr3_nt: TGCAGCGTTGGGGGGGGCAGTGGGGCCAACGTCCTGACTTTC
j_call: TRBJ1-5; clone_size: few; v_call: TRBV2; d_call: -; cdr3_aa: CASSEEGMRQPQHF; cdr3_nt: TGTGCCAGCAGTGAGGAGGGGATGAGGCAGCCCCAGCATTTT
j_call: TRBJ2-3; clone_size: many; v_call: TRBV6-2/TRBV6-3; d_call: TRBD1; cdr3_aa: CASRLLARQGASTDTQYF; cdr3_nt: TGTGCCAGCAGACTCCTAGCCAGACAGGGGGCCTCCACAGATACGCAGTATTTT
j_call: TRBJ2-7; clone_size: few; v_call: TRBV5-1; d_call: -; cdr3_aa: CASSLKGTEQYF; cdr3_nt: TGCGCCAGCAGCTTGAAGGGGACCGAGCAGTACTTC
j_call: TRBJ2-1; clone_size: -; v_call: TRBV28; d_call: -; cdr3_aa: CASSKRGGPGNNEQFF; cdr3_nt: TGTGCCAGCAGCAAACGAGGGGGGCCCGGCAACAATGAGCAGTTCTTC